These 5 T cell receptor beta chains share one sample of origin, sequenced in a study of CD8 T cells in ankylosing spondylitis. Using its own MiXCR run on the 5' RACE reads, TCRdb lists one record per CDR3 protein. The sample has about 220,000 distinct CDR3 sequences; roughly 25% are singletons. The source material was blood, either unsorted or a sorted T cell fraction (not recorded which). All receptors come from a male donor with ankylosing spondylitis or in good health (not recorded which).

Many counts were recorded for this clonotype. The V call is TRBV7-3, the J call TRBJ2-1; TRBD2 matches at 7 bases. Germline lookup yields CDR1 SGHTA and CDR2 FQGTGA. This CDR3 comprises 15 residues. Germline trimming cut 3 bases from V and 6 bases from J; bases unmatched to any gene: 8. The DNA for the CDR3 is TGTGCCAGCAGCTTGGGGCGGGAGCGGGTCAATGAGCAGTTCTTC. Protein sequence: CASSLGRERVNEQFF.

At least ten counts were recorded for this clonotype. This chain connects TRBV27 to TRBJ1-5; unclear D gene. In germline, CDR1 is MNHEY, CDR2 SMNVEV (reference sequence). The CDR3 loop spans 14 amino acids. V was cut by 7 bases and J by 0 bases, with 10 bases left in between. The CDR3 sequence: CASKFVNSNQPQHF. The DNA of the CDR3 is TGTGCCAGCAAATTTGTTAATAGCAATCAGCCCCAGCATTTT.

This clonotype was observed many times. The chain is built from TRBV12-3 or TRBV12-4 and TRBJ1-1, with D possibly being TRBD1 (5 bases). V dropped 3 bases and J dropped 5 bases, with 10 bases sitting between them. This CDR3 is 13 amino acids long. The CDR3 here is CASSFGGRTEAFF. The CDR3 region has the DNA TGTGCCAGCAGTTTTGGGGGGAGGACTGAAGCTTTCTTT.

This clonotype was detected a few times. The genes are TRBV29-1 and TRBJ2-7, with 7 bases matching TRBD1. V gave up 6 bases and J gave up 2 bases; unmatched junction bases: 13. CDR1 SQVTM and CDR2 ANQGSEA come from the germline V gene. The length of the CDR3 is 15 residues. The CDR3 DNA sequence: TGCAGCGTGGGGACAGACAGGGTATTTGCCTACGAGCAGTACTTC. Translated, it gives CSVGTDRVFAYEQYF.

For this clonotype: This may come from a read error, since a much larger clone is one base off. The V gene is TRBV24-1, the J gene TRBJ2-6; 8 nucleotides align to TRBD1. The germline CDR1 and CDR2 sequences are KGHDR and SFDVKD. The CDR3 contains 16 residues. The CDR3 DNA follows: TGTGCCACCGGACAGGGAGCACTAACTGGGGCCAACGTCATGACTTTC. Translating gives CATGQGALTGANVMTF.